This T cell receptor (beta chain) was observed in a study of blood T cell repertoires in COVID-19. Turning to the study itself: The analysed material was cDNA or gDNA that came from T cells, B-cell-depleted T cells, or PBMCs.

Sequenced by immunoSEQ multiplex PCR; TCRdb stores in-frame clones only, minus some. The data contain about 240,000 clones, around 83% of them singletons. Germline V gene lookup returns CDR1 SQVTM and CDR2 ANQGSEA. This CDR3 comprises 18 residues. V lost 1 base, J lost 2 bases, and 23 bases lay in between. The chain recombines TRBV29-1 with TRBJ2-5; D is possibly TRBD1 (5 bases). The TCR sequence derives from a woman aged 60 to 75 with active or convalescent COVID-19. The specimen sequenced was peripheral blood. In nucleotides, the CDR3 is TGCAGCGTTGAAGCCCCGTTCGCCCTGGCAGGGAATCAAGAGACCCAGTACTTC. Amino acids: CSVEAPFALAGNQETQYF.